This T cell receptor beta chain is from a study of beta chain features in type 1 diabetes. The study's findings and limits: Moderate but significant shortening of TCRB CDR3s was recorded in all four CD4+ subsets from Type 1 diabetes patients.

Sequencing targeted expressed TCRB transcripts, as all isolated RNA had been reverse transcribed. Sequencing used immunoSEQ multiplex PCR; TCRdb keeps in-frame clones, though not all of them. The sample has 150,000 to 200,000 clones; approximately 7.8% are singletons. Stem cell-like memory, regulatory, central memory and naive CD4+ cells were sorted via CD45RO/CCR7/CD25/CD127/CD95/CD27. Only a few counts were recorded for this clone. Antigen unknown. With 6 bases removed from V and 3 bases from J, the gap between germline ends came to 9 bases. Germline V gene sequence: CDR1 SGHTA, CDR2 FQGNSA. There are 13 residues in the CDR3.

The TCR was taken from a woman in her forties with type 1 diabetes. The chain joins TRBV7-2 to TRBJ1-5; D remains ambiguous. Sequenced input: central memory CD4+ T cells from blood. The CDR3 region has the DNA TGTGCCAGCAGTCCACAGTACAATCAGCCCCAGCATTTT. This sequence encodes CASSPQYNQPQHF.